This T cell receptor beta chain comes out of a study of blood T cell repertoires in COVID-19. About the research overall: Donors in the United States, Italy and Spain gave samples during acute or convalescent COVID-19. Sources were T cells, B-cell-depleted T cells, or PBMCs; the material itself was cDNA or gDNA.

Unmatched junction bases numbered 11, after V lost 6 bases and J lost 4 bases. The germline V gene has CDR1 LNHDA and CDR2 SQIVND (reference sequence). The CDR3 sequence is 16 residues long. Clones were read by immunoSEQ multiplex PCR, and TCRdb kept only the in-frame ones, dropping some. The table shows some 50,000 clones, with over 75% occurring only once. The receptor was isolated from a middle-aged man with acute or convalescent COVID-19. The sample was peripheral blood. The chain uses TRBV19 and TRBJ2-3; 9 bases line up with TRBD2. The CDR3 protein is CASSNRGGRAADTQYF. CDR3 in DNA: TGTGCCAGTAGCAACAGGGGCGGGAGGGCCGCAGATACGCAGTATTTT.